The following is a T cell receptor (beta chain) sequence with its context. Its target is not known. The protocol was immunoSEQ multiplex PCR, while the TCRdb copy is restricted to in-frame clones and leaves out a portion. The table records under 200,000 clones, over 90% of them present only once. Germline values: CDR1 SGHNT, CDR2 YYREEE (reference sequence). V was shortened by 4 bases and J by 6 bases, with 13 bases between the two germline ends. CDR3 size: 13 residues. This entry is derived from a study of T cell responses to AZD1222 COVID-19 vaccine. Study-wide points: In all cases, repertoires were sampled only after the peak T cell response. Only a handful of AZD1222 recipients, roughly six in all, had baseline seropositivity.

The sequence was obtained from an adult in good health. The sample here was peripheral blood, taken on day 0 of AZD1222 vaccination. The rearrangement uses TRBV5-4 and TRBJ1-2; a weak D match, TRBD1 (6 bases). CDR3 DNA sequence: TGTGCCAGCAGCCCGCGTCCAGGGGATGGCTACACCTTC. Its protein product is CASSPRPGDGYTF.